This T cell receptor (beta chain) stems from a study of blood T cells in healthy people across ages. Study-wide findings and caveats: What prevented conclusive comparison of naive and antigen-experienced cells was that PBMCs were unsorted.

Primed by a sample-barcoded 5' primer and a J-beta primer mix, a second PCR proceeded for about 7 to 12 cycles. Each CDR3 protein gets one entry after TCRdb re-called the 5' RACE reads with MiXCR. The table shows around 850,000 distinct CDR3 sequences, with roughly 40% occurring only once. Turning to this clonotype: The antigen is unknown.

The receptor's source is a man younger than 35 in good health. Input material: blood.

The DNA for the CDR3 is TGCAGCGTCGCTACTAGCGGAAACCTCCAAGAGACCCAGTACTTC. This sequence encodes CSVATSGNLQETQYF. The rearrangement joins TRBV29-1 to TRBJ2-5; 8 nucleotides line up with TRBD2. Per the germline V gene, CDR1 is SQVTM and CDR2 is ANQGSEA. The V segment lost 6 bases and the J segment 1 base; nucleotides outside the gene matches: 10. The CDR3 extends over 15 amino acids. Combining the CDR3 with reference TRBV29-1 and TRBJ2-5 gives the whole variable domain SAVISQKPSRDICQRGTSLTIQCQVDSQVTMMFWYRQQPGQSLTLIATANQGSEATYESGFVIDKFPISRPNLTFSTLTVSNMSPEDSSIYLCSVATSGNLQETQYFGPGTRLLVL.